Listed here are 19 T cell receptor beta chains from one sample, sequenced in a study of beta chain features in type 1 diabetes. The sequenced template was cDNA made from the entire isolated RNA. Using immunoSEQ multiplex PCR, the repertoire was profiled, and TCRdb retains in-frame clones only, with some absent. In the table there are approximately 150,000 clones, around a tenth of which are singletons. Sequencing was done on a sample of central memory CD4+ T cells from blood. These receptors came from a woman aged 40 to 55 in good health.

This clone turned up a few times. V gene TRBV5-1 combines with J gene TRBJ2-5; maybe TRBD1 (5 bases). The V gene lost 0 bases and the J gene lost 4 bases, with 13 bases spanning the gap. Germline V gene lookup returns CDR1 SGHRS and CDR2 YFSETQ. The CDR3 has 15 residues. The CDR3 sequence is CASSLEGKVLETQYF. The CDR3 region has the DNA TGCGCCAGCAGCTTGGAGGGGAAGGTATTAGAGACCCAGTACTTC.

The chain couples TRBV7-7 to TRBJ2-7; weak D call: TRBD1 (6 bases). Deletions cut 2 bases from V and 3 bases from J, with 8 bases between. The CDR3 extends over 13 amino acids. Per germline, CDR1 SSHAT and CDR2 FNYEAQ (reference sequence). CDR3: CASSLRDNYEQYF. CDR3 nucleotide sequence: TGTGCCAGCAGCTTAAGGGACAACTACGAGCAGTACTTC.

The chain employs TRBV18 and TRBJ1-1; 8 bases are shared with TRBD1. Germline assignment: CDR1 KGHSH and CDR2 LQKENI. The J segment lost 5 bases and the V segment lost 3 bases, leaving 8 bases of the junction unmatched. CDR3 length: 15 amino acids. In DNA form, the CDR3 reads TGTGCCAGCTCACCCGAGGGACAGGCGGGGACTGAAGCTTTCTTT. It specifies CASSPEGQAGTEAFF.

The V call is TRBV2, the J call TRBJ2-5; 7 positions agree with TRBD1. The CDR3 totals 13 residues. Germline V gene data show CDR1 as SNHLY and CDR2 as FYNNEI. The CDR3: CALSDRRQETQYF. In DNA, the CDR3 is TGTGCTTTATCGGACAGGCGACAAGAGACCCAGTACTTC.

The rearrangement links TRBV2 to TRBJ1-6; no firm D call. V lost 4 bases and J lost 10, with 14 bases in between. Germline CDR1 reads SNHLY; CDR2 reads FYNNEI. There are 14 residues in the CDR3. CDR3 DNA sequence: TGTGCCAGCAGTGCCCAGGTCCGGAGGTCACCCCTCCACTTT. Protein: CASSAQVRRSPLHF.

This chain connects TRBV5-1 to TRBJ1-5; TRBD1 aligns across 9 bases. There are 14 residues in the CDR3. The V segment lost 4 bases and the J segment 3 bases; nucleotides outside the gene matches: 2. Germline V lookup: CDR1 SGHRS, CDR2 YFSETQ. CDR3 protein: CASSRTGDNQPQHF. CDR3 in DNA: TGCGCCAGCAGCAGGACAGGGGACAATCAGCCCCAGCATTTT.

The chain links TRBV7-9 to TRBJ1-3; perhaps TRBD1 as D (6 bases). The CDR3 covers 16 residues. Germline V gives CDR1 SEHNR, CDR2 FQNEAQ (reference sequence). Trimming left V 5 bases short and J 9 bases short, with 23 bases between. The CDR3 DNA reads TGTGCCAGCAGCCCCCTTTGGTCCGGGGGGCCCCGCACCATATATTTT. Its protein product is CASSPLWSGGPRTIYF.

The chain combines TRBV5-6 with TRBJ2-5; 8 bases match TRBD1. CDR3 length: 14 residues. The V and J ends lost 5 bases and 4 bases, in that order; junction bases with no gene match: 7. CDR1 is SGHDT, CDR2 YYEEEE, per germline. The CDR3 is CASSRTGIGETQYF. The CDR3 DNA reads TGTGCCAGCAGTCGGACAGGGATTGGAGAGACCCAGTACTTC.

This clone has just a few counts. The rearrangement links TRBV6-5 to TRBJ2-5; TRBD2 is a possible D gene (6 bases). The CDR3 length is 11 residues. Trimming left V 10 bases short and J 4 bases short, with 10 bases between. Germline CDR1 MNHEY, CDR2 SVGAGI. The CDR3: CATGVAETQYF. CDR3 DNA sequence: TGTGCCACGGGAGTTGCAGAGACCCAGTACTTC.

The rearrangement links TRBV7-2 to TRBJ1-2, with 11 nucleotides matching TRBD1. CDR1 is SGHTA and CDR2 is FQGNSA in the germline V gene. There are 17 residues in the CDR3. V lost 5 bases, J lost 1 base, and 9 bases stayed unmatched. In nucleotides, the CDR3 is TGTGCCAGCAGCGAAGGGACAGGGGGACTCCTTAACTATGGCTACACCTTC. The encoded protein is CASSEGTGGLLNYGYTF.

J is TRBJ2-1 and V is TRBV7-2; 13 bases align to TRBD2. The CDR3 consists of 15 residues. Germline V gene sequence: CDR1 SGHTA, CDR2 FQGNSA. Trimming took 2 bases from V and 10 from J; bases not matched to a gene: 5. The CDR3 nucleotides are TGTGCCAGCAGCTTAAGTGGACTAGCGGGGGACGAGCAGTTCTTC. This translates into CASSLSGLAGDEQFF.

This clone was seen only a few times. The chain carries TRBV7-2 and TRBJ1-5, with D possibly being TRBD1 (5 bases). This CDR3 has 17 amino acids. Per germline, CDR1 SGHTA and CDR2 FQGNSA. V dropped 2 bases and J dropped 5 bases, with 19 bases sitting between them. CDR3 in DNA: TGTGCCAGCAGCTTACGGGGGAGGGGTACAGCGGATCAGCCCCAGCATTTT. The encoded protein is CASSLRGRGTADQPQHF.

The chain uses TRBV7-2 and TRBJ2-2; D unclear. The germline V gene has CDR1 SGHTA and CDR2 FQGNSA. CDR3 size: 12 residues. V was pared by 5 bases and J by 4 bases, with 5 bases between. Written as DNA, the CDR3 is TGTGCCAGCAGCCAAGCCACCGGGGAGCTGTTTTTT. It encodes CASSQATGELFF.

The J gene is TRBJ2-6, the V gene TRBV13; D gene ambiguous. V lost 6 bases, J lost 8 bases, and 11 bases lay in between. The V gene's germline CDR1 is PRHDT and CDR2 FYEKMQ (reference sequence). CDR3 length: 13 amino acids. The CDR3 reads CASSRGDSNVLTF. DNA for the CDR3: TGTGCCAGCAGTCGAGGCGATTCCAACGTCCTGACTTTC. The complete variable domain, with remaining parts taken from reference TRBV13 and TRBJ2-6, reads AAGVIQSPRHLIKEKRETATLKCYPIPRHDTVYWYQQGPGQDPQFLISFYEKMQSDKGSIPDRFSAQQFSDYHSELNMSSLELGDSALYFCASSRGDSNVLTFGAGSRLTVL.

The chain employs TRBV29-1 and TRBJ2-1; perhaps TRBD1 as D (6 bases). Trimming took off 7 bases at V and 3 bases at J, with 10 bases between the two ends. The CDR3 is 12 residues long. Per germline, CDR1 SQVTM and CDR2 ANQGSEA. The CDR3 nucleotides read TGCAGCGACCTGACAGGCTACAATGAGCAGTTCTTC. Protein: CSDLTGYNEQFF.

The rearrangement links TRBV5-4 to TRBJ2-5; D possibly corresponds to TRBD2 (5 bases). The CDR3 has 14 residues. Between the trimmed V and J ends, which lost 3 bases and 2 bases, there was a span of 11 bases. The V gene's germline CDR1 is SGHNT and CDR2 YYREEE (reference sequence). CDR3 protein: CASSSPRGQETQYF. CDR3 in DNA: TGTGCCAGCAGCTCCCCTCGGGGTCAAGAGACCCAGTACTTC.

The rearrangement links TRBV6-6 to TRBJ1-1; 7 nucleotides agree with TRBD1. This CDR3 contains 13 residues. V lost 6 bases, J lost 4 bases, and 5 bases stayed unmatched. Germline lookup yields CDR1 MNHNY and CDR2 SVGAGI (reference sequence). CDR3 bases: TGTGCCAGCAGACTGACAGGGAGCACTGAAGCTTTCTTT. It encodes CASRLTGSTEAFF.

This clone showed up many times. The chain has TRBV10-3 and TRBJ2-1; 10 bases align to TRBD1. Per germline, CDR1 ENHRY and CDR2 SYGVKD. The CDR3 runs to 14 residues. Trimming cost V 9 bases and J 7 bases; bases outside gene matches: 9. The CDR3 loop is CAILGTGARNEQFF. In DNA, the CDR3 is TGTGCCATACTAGGGACAGGGGCGAGGAATGAGCAGTTCTTC.

The chain employs TRBV6-1 and TRBJ1-2; the D is unclear. Germline-derived CDR1 and CDR2 are MNHNS and SASEGT. The V end lost 4 bases, the J end lost 3 bases, and 18 bases lay between the germline ends. The CDR3 has 16 amino acids. This CDR3 is CASSALGLSAYYGYTF. The CDR3 bases are TGTGCCAGCAGTGCCCTTGGACTTTCAGCTTACTATGGCTACACCTTC.